These 32 T cell receptor beta chains share one sample of origin, sequenced in a study of blood T cells in healthy people across ages. The use of a sample-barcoded 5' primer and a J-beta primer mix characterized a second PCR of roughly 7 to 11 cycles. TCRdb re-called the 5' RACE reads through MiXCR, storing one row per CDR3 protein. Of under 1,000,000 distinct CDR3 sequences in the sample, around 36% are singletons; the top ten hold 10% to 15%. Sequencing was carried out using blood. The receptors were sampled from a man aged 18-30 years in good health.

About this clonotype itself: One base away lies a much larger clone, so this may be a sequencing read error. This sequence joins TRBV20-1 and TRBJ1-2; D remains ambiguous. From germline, CDR1 is DFQATT and CDR2 SNEGSKA (reference sequence). The CDR3 totals 11 residues. The V end lost 7 bases, the J end lost 3 bases, and 9 bases lay between the germline ends. The CDR3 DNA is TGCAGTGTTGAGGTTTACTATGGCTACACCTTC. The encoded protein is CSVEVYYGYTF.

The J gene is TRBJ2-2, the V gene TRBV9; 9 bases are a match to TRBD2. CDR1 is SGDLS and CDR2 is YYNGEE in the germline V gene. V shed 3 bases, J shed 1 base, and the junction held 10 bases outside the gene matches. This CDR3 has 18 amino acids. This CDR3 reads CASSGHWASGMNTGELFF. CDR3 nucleotide sequence: TGTGCCAGCAGCGGACATTGGGCTAGCGGGATGAACACCGGGGAGCTGTTTTTT.

The chain uses TRBV18 and TRBJ1-4, with D unresolved. The CDR3 loop spans 14 amino acids. Germline CDR1 is KGHSH and CDR2 is LQKENI. Trimming pared 2 bases from V and 3 bases from J, leaving 7 bases between. The CDR3 loop is CASSPAGANEKLFF. The CDR3 nucleotides read TGTGCCAGCTCACCAGCAGGTGCTAATGAAAAACTGTTTTTT.

This clonotype was found many times. The CDR3: CASSLGTGVDTQYF. The CDR3 DNA reads TGTGCCAGCAGTTTAGGTACAGGGGTGGATACGCAGTATTTT. The genes are TRBV12-3 or TRBV12-4 and TRBJ2-3, with 7 bases fitting TRBD1. V trimming: 1 base; J trimming: 6 bases; junction bases outside the gene matches: 4. The length of the CDR3 is 14 residues.

The chain recombines TRBV6-1 with TRBJ2-1; D possibly corresponds to TRBD1 (5 bases). V was shortened by 1 base and J by 8 bases, with 12 bases between the two germline ends. The CDR3 sequence is 14 residues long. Germline CDR1 and CDR2: MNHNS and SASEGT. Here the CDR3 DNA reads TGTGCCAGCAGTGAAGGCATCAGGGATCATGAGCAGTTCTTC. Encoded protein: CASSEGIRDHEQFF.

In this sample, this clonotype turned up a few times. The chain joins TRBV18 to TRBJ2-1, with a weak D call TRBD2 (7 bases). Germline CDR1 is KGHSH and CDR2 is LQKENI. V lost 3 bases and J 10 bases, leaving 25 bases between the germline ends. CDR3 length: 17 residues. The CDR3 nucleotides are TGTGCCAGCTCACCGATGACAACCGGGACTACGGGGGCGGAGCAGTTCTTC. Translating gives CASSPMTTGTTGAEQFF.

J is TRBJ2-3 and V is TRBV10-3; 7 bases are shared with TRBD1. CDR1 is ENHRY, CDR2 SYGVKD, per germline. CDR3 length: 15 amino acids. With V trimmed by 4 bases and J by 7 bases, 11 bases remained unmatched. CDR3 sequence: CAISGDRDLGNTQYF. CDR3 coding DNA: TGTGCCATCAGTGGCGACAGGGACCTGGGGAATACGCAGTATTTT.

This clonotype was detected only a few times. The chain carries TRBV5-1 and TRBJ2-3; D possibly corresponds to TRBD2 (6 bases). V was cut by 3 bases and J by 1 base, with 18 bases left in between. CDR1 is SGHRS and CDR2 is YFSETQ in the germline V gene. The CDR3 contains 17 residues. The DNA of the CDR3 is TGCGCCAGCAGCTCCGCTTCGGGAGTCGTTCGCACAGATACGCAGTATTTT. Protein: CASSSASGVVRTDTQYF.

The V and J genes are TRBV3-1 and TRBJ2-1, with TRBD1 identical over 8 bases. Trimming removed 4 bases from V and 2 bases from J; junction bases left unmatched: 7. Germline assignment: CDR1 LGHDT and CDR2 YNNKEL (reference sequence). The CDR3 has 16 amino acids. CDR3 DNA sequence: TGTGCCAGCAGCCTACCCGGGACAGGTCCCTACAATGAGCAGTTCTTC. Its translation: CASSLPGTGPYNEQFF.

This sequence joins TRBV20-1 and TRBJ2-4, with 9 bases identical to TRBD1. The germline V gene has CDR1 DFQATT and CDR2 SNEGSKA (reference sequence). This CDR3 comprises 15 residues. The V and J ends lost 8 bases and 1 base, in that order; junction bases with no gene match: 9. As DNA, the CDR3 is TGCAGTACTTTCCGACAGGGGGGGGCCAAAAACATTCAGTACTTC. It translates to CSTFRQGGAKNIQYF.

V gene TRBV10-3 combines with J gene TRBJ2-7; no clear D gene. V was pared by 2 bases and J by 3 bases, with 8 bases between. Germline V lookup: CDR1 ENHRY, CDR2 SYGVKD. The CDR3 is 13 residues long. CDR3 bases: TGTGCCATCAGTGAGGACTTAAGCTACGAGCAGTACTTC. Protein product: CAISEDLSYEQYF.

This clonotype was picked up a small number of times. The chain carries TRBV5-1 and TRBJ2-1, with 9 nucleotides matching TRBD2. This CDR3 is 17 amino acids long. Germline CDR1 reads SGHRS; CDR2 reads YFSETQ. The V and J ends lost 0 bases and 4 bases, in that order; junction bases with no gene match: 8. The CDR3 loop is CASSLDRGGDSYNEQFF. CDR3 coding DNA: TGCGCCAGCAGCTTGGATCGCGGGGGGGATAGTTACAATGAGCAGTTCTTC.

The J gene is TRBJ2-1, the V gene TRBV5-1, with no clear D. CDR3 length equals 15 residues. Germline V gene data show CDR1 as SGHRS and CDR2 as YFSETQ. Trimming removed 5 bases at V and 0 bases at J, with 12 bases between. The CDR3 sequence is CASSIDASSYNEQFF. CDR3 DNA: TGCGCCAGCAGTATAGACGCTAGCTCCTACAATGAGCAGTTCTTC. Full variable domain (remainder filled in from reference TRBV5-1 and TRBJ2-1): KAGVTQTPRYLIKTRGQQVTLSCSPISGHRSVSWYQQTPGQGLQFLFEYFSETQRNKGNFPGRFSGRQFSNSRSEMNVSTLELGDSALYLCASSIDASSYNEQFFGPGTRLTVL.

There are a few counts of this clonotype. The chain recombines TRBV12-3 or TRBV12-4 with TRBJ1-6; the D is unclear. Trimming pared 4 bases from V and 7 bases from J, leaving 11 bases between. CDR3 length: 14 residues. As DNA, the CDR3 is TGTGCCAGCAGTTGGGGATCCGAGAATTCACCCCTCCACTTT. Residues: CASSWGSENSPLHF.

The sample holds a few counts of this clonotype. This sequence joins TRBV7-9 and TRBJ1-4; 9 positions match TRBD1. V was pared by 5 bases and J by 4 bases, with 8 bases of the junction left unmatched. Germline V CDR1 and CDR2: SEHNR, FQNEAQ (reference sequence). The CDR3 contains 16 residues. The CDR3 region is CASSHRPGQGNEKLFF. CDR3 sequence (DNA): TGTGCCAGCAGCCATAGACCGGGACAGGGTAATGAAAAACTGTTTTTT.

This clonotype was observed a handful of times. The chain combines TRBV19 with TRBJ2-1, with 7 bases aligning to TRBD1. The J segment lost 10 bases and the V segment lost 4 bases, leaving 7 bases of the junction unmatched. CDR1 is LNHDA, CDR2 SQIVND, per germline (reference sequence). This CDR3 contains 13 residues. CDR3 DNA sequence: TGTGCCAGTAGTACGAGTCCGGGACAGGAGCAGTTCTTC. It encodes CASSTSPGQEQFF.

This chain uses TRBV3-1 with TRBJ1-1, with D tentatively TRBD1 (5 bases). CDR1 is LGHDT and CDR2 is YNNKEL in the germline V gene (reference sequence). The CDR3 runs 16 residues. Deletions cut 1 base from V and 0 bases from J, with 12 bases between. CDR3 sequence reads: CASSQGGVGMNTEAFF. The DNA for the CDR3 is TGTGCCAGCAGCCAAGGGGGCGTAGGGATGAACACTGAAGCTTTCTTT. Full variable domain (remainder filled in from reference TRBV3-1 and TRBJ1-1): DTAVSQTPKYLVTQMGNDKSIKCEQNLGHDTMYWYKQDSKKFLKIMFSYNNKELIINETVPNRFSPKSPDKAHLNLHINSLELGDSAVYFCASSQGGVGMNTEAFFGQGTRLTVV.

V gene TRBV27 combines with J gene TRBJ1-2; TRBD1 agrees at 7 bases. This CDR3 has 16 residues. The junction had 9 bases not matched to a gene; V was cut back by 0 bases and J by 5 bases. Germline V gives CDR1 MNHEY, CDR2 SMNVEV (reference sequence). The CDR3 reads CASSLSPSDRRYGYTF. The CDR3 DNA reads as TGTGCCAGCAGTTTATCCCCTTCGGACAGGCGGTATGGCTACACCTTC.

This clonotype was detected only a few times. The chain employs TRBV5-5 and TRBJ1-2; possible D gene TRBD1, 6 bases. CDR3 size: 14 residues. Germline CDR1 and CDR2: SGHKS and YYEKEE (reference sequence). V shed 3 bases and J shed 4 bases, with 13 bases lying between them. The CDR3 loop is CASSYKTGSYGYTF. The CDR3 DNA reads TGTGCCAGCAGCTATAAAACAGGGTCCTATGGCTACACCTTC.

This clonotype was seen many times. The chain carries TRBV29-1 and TRBJ2-4, with 8 bases matching TRBD2. Germline V gene lookup returns CDR1 SQVTM and CDR2 ANQGSEA. The CDR3 has 10 amino acids. V trimming: 5 bases; J trimming: 12 bases; junction bases outside the gene matches: 3. In DNA, the CDR3 is TGCAGCGTTCTAGCGGGCGATCAGTACTTC. Translated, it gives CSVLAGDQYF.

The chain couples TRBV7-2 to TRBJ2-5, with 12 positions matching TRBD1. Germline CDR1 is SGHTA and CDR2 is FQGNSA. V lost 2 bases, J lost 11 bases, and 18 bases stayed unmatched. This CDR3 has 18 amino acids. The CDR3 region has the DNA TGTGCCAGCAGCTTAAAAGTGGGCGGGACAGGGGGCGGAGGTGAGCAGTACTTC. This translates into CASSLKVGGTGGGGEQYF.

J is TRBJ1-6 and V is TRBV7-9, with D perhaps matching TRBD1 (5 bases). CDR3 size: 15 residues. Germline loops: CDR1 SEHNR, CDR2 FQNEAQ (reference sequence). V was shortened by 2 bases and J by 7 bases, with 12 bases between the two germline ends. For the CDR3, the DNA is TGTGCCAGCAGCTTATCCGCAGGGAACAATTCACCCCTCCACTTT. This codes for CASSLSAGNNSPLHF.

The chain joins TRBV20-1 to TRBJ2-1, with a tentative D call TRBD1 (5 bases). The germline CDR1 and CDR2 sequences are DFQATT and SNEGSKA (reference sequence). The CDR3 contains 16 residues. V was trimmed by 4 bases and J by 6 bases, leaving 22 bases between them. The CDR3 bases are TGCAGTGCTAAATCCCACCAGGGCCAAATGGTCAATGAGCAGTTCTTC. It yields the protein CSAKSHQGQMVNEQFF.

V and J are TRBV7-9 and TRBJ2-2; the match to TRBD1 covers 7 bases. CDR1 SEHNR and CDR2 FQNEAQ come from the germline V gene (reference sequence). J was trimmed by 0 bases and V by 2 bases; bases with no gene match: 0. This CDR3 is built from 15 residues. The CDR3 spells CASSLTGANTGELFF. CDR3 sequence (DNA): TGTGCCAGCAGCTTAACAGGGGCGAACACCGGGGAGCTGTTTTTT.

The J gene is TRBJ2-3, the V gene TRBV10-3, with 9 bases identical to TRBD1. The CDR3 loop spans 18 amino acids. J gave up 0 bases and V 3 bases, and 10 bases lay outside the gene matches. Per germline, CDR1 ENHRY and CDR2 SYGVKD. The CDR3, as DNA: TGTGCCATCAGTGATCCGGGACAGGGCCTTGCTAGCACAGATACGCAGTATTTT. Protein sequence: CAISDPGQGLASTDTQYF.

The chain carries TRBV10-3 and TRBJ1-1; TRBD1 matches 7 bases. The length of the CDR3 is 17 residues. Germline assignment: CDR1 ENHRY and CDR2 SYGVKD. Unmatched junction bases numbered 15, after V lost 8 bases and J lost 0 bases. Here the CDR3 reads CAIGGGDSFLMNTEAFF. The CDR3 DNA follows: TGTGCCATCGGAGGAGGGGACAGTTTCTTAATGAACACTGAAGCTTTCTTT.

This clonotype was counted ten times or more. The V gene is TRBV4-3, the J gene TRBJ1-2, with D unclear. Trimming took 0 bases from V and 5 from J, leaving 19 bases between them. The CDR3 has 17 residues. The germline gives CDR1 LGHNA, CDR2 YSLEER. The chain's CDR3 is CASSQDVPGRTPYGYTF. CDR3 DNA: TGCGCCAGCAGCCAAGATGTGCCAGGTCGAACTCCATATGGCTACACCTTC.

This chain connects TRBV6-8 to TRBJ2-6; 7 bases match TRBD2. Trimming cost V 0 bases and J 0 bases; bases outside gene matches: 14. The CDR3 spans 21 residues. Germline values: CDR1 MNHGY, CDR2 SAAAGT. CDR3 amino acids: CASSYSNGEGLRSSGANVLTF. CDR3 bases: TGTGCCAGCAGTTACTCGAACGGGGAGGGACTCCGTTCCTCTGGGGCCAACGTCCTGACTTTC.

V is TRBV9 and J is TRBJ2-3; 7 nucleotides match TRBD1. The CDR3 is 14 amino acids. Germline-derived CDR1 and CDR2 are SGDLS and YYNGEE. After removal of 4 bases from V and 6 bases from J, the junction contained 8 bases not matched to a gene. The CDR3 DNA reads as TGTGCCAGCAGCCCGGGACAGAATTCGGATACGCAGTATTTT. It encodes CASSPGQNSDTQYF.

The chain carries TRBV20-1 and TRBJ2-5; 10 nucleotides agree with TRBD1. Germline loops: CDR1 DFQATT, CDR2 SNEGSKA (reference sequence). The CDR3 length is 15 residues. The V and J ends lost 0 bases and 2 bases, in that order; junction bases with no gene match: 3. The CDR3 nucleotides are TGCAGTGCTAGAGAAGGGACAGGGGCACAAGAGACCCAGTACTTC. Its translation: CSAREGTGAQETQYF.

The chain joins TRBV7-6 to TRBJ2-2; D gene ambiguous. V lost 5 bases, J lost 7 bases, and 20 bases lay in between. Germline CDR1 is SGHVS and CDR2 is FNYEAQ. This CDR3 is 16 amino acids long. The CDR3 is CASSNSRSLDNGELFF. In nucleotides, the CDR3 is TGTGCCAGCAGCAATAGCCGGAGCTTGGATAACGGGGAGCTGTTTTTT.

V gene TRBV3-1 combines with J gene TRBJ2-5; D is uncertain. The CDR3 runs to 12 residues. Trimming stripped 3 bases from V and 3 bases from J, with 5 bases between. Germline-derived CDR1 and CDR2 are LGHDT and YNNKEL (reference sequence). For the CDR3, the DNA is TGTGCCAGCAGCCACCCTAAAGAGACCCAGTACTTC. Translated: CASSHPKETQYF.